The T cell receptor (beta chain) described here comes from a study of blood T cell repertoires in COVID-19. Study-level information: T cells, B-cell-depleted T cells, or PBMCs supplied cDNA or gDNA.

Repertoires were generated with immunoSEQ multiplex PCR, while TCRdb's copy carries only in-frame clones and drops some. This table holds a few hundred thousand clones, approximately 86% found once. Sequencing input: peripheral blood. This sequence originates from a man aged 60 to 75 with acute or convalescent COVID-19.

The CDR3 coding sequence is TGTGCCAGTAGTACGACTGAGAGCTCCTACAATGAGCAGTTCTTC. Translating gives CASSTTESSYNEQFF. The chain carries TRBV19 and TRBJ2-1; unclear D gene. The ends were cut back, 4 bases at V and 0 bases at J, with 10 bases in the middle. Germline V gene sequence: CDR1 LNHDA, CDR2 SQIVND (reference sequence). The CDR3 length is 15 residues.